The next 28 T cell receptor beta chains were all read from a single sample in a study of early stage breast cancer tumors. The protocol was immunoSEQ multiplex PCR, while the TCRdb copy is restricted to in-frame clones and leaves out a portion. The sample has about 36,000 clones; roughly 72% are singletons. Material for sequencing was blood. The receptors shown here come from a person between 55 and 70 years old with breast cancer.

CDR3 protein: CASSETGGSYNEQFF. CDR3 DNA: TGTGCCAGCAGTGAAACAGGGGGATCCTACAATGAGCAGTTCTTC. J is TRBJ2-1 and V is TRBV6-4, with TRBD1 matching over 8 bases. This CDR3 has 15 amino acids. After removal of 3 bases from V and 1 base from J, the junction contained 2 bases not matched to a gene. CDR1 is MRHNA and CDR2 is SNTAGT in the germline V gene.

The gene calls are TRBV20-1 and TRBJ1-5; 8 bases agree with TRBD1. The germline V gene has CDR1 DFQATT and CDR2 SNEGSKA (reference sequence). The CDR3 runs 11 residues. CDR3 in amino acids: CRGQGNQPQHF. The CDR3 DNA reads as TGCAGGGGACAGGGCAATCAGCCCCAGCATTTT.

DNA of the CDR3: TGTGCGATTGTAGAGTCCTCCACAGATACGCAGTATTTT. It encodes CAIVESSTDTQYF. This rearrangement joins TRBV30 to TRBJ2-3; D remains unclear. The CDR3 is 13 amino acids. Germline-derived CDR1 and CDR2 are GTSNPN and SVGIG (reference sequence).

The V gene is TRBV4-2, the J gene TRBJ1-2, with 12 bases fitting TRBD1. CDR3 length: 17 amino acids. The germline CDR1 and CDR2 sequences are LGHNA and YNFKEQ. J gave up 7 bases and V 0 bases, and 9 bases lay outside the gene matches. CDR3 sequence: CASSQDSGDRGHFGYTF. The CDR3 nucleotides are TGTGCCAGCAGCCAAGATAGTGGGGACAGGGGGCACTTTGGCTACACCTTC.

In its sample, this clone was seen a few times. The chain has TRBV5-1 and TRBJ2-2; D might be TRBD1 (5 bases). The ends were cut back, 0 bases at V and 4 bases at J, with 10 bases in the middle. CDR3 length: 15 residues. The germline V gene encodes CDR1 SGHRS and CDR2 YFSETQ. The CDR3 reads CASSLASGSTGELFF. The CDR3 DNA reads TGCGCCAGCAGCTTGGCGTCAGGGTCCACCGGGGAGCTGTTTTTT.

V gene TRBV11-2 combines with J gene TRBJ2-2, with D uncertain. CDR1 is SGHAT, CDR2 FQNNGV, per germline. This CDR3 comprises 13 residues. Trimming shortened V by 5 bases and J by 8 bases, and 12 bases separated the two germline ends. CDR3 amino acids: CASSRIREGELFF. The CDR3 DNA sequence: TGTGCCAGCAGCCGTATAAGGGAAGGGGAGCTGTTTTTT.

The chain combines TRBV5-4 with TRBJ1-6; 9 nucleotides match TRBD1. The CDR3 is 14 residues long. The V gene's germline CDR1 is SGHNT and CDR2 YYREEE (reference sequence). With 5 bases clipped from V and 10 bases from J, the junction kept 7 bases outside the gene matches. CDR3 amino acids: CASRGGQGGSPLHF. CDR3 DNA sequence: TGTGCCAGCAGGGGGGGACAGGGAGGATCACCCCTCCACTTT.

The chain couples TRBV19 to TRBJ2-1; D is perhaps TRBD2 (7 bases). V lost 2 bases to trimming and J lost 7 bases, with 33 bases between them. Germline V lookup: CDR1 LNHDA, CDR2 SQIVND (reference sequence). The CDR3 is 21 amino acids. CDR3 region: CASSINPLPWGGGKSVNEQFF. The CDR3 coding sequence is TGTGCCAGTAGTATAAACCCCCTCCCCTGGGGGGGCGGAAAGAGTGTGAATGAGCAGTTCTTC.

The chain combines TRBV5-1 with TRBJ2-1; the D is unclear. The CDR3 has 13 amino acids. Trimming stripped 4 bases from V and 4 bases from J, with 9 bases between. Germline values: CDR1 SGHRS, CDR2 YFSETQ. For the CDR3, the DNA is TGCGCCAGCAGCCTTAGGTCTTACAATGAGCAGTTCTTC. It yields the protein CASSLRSYNEQFF.

The rearrangement joins TRBV27 to TRBJ2-1, with TRBD1 matching 8 bases. In germline, CDR1 is MNHEY, CDR2 SMNVEV (reference sequence). The J segment lost 7 bases and the V segment lost 3 bases, leaving 5 bases of the junction unmatched. This CDR3 is 14 amino acids long. The DNA for the CDR3 is TGTGCCAGCAGTTTGGCAGGGGGCTATAATGAGCAGTTCTTC. It codes for CASSLAGGYNEQFF.

CDR3 DNA sequence: TGTGCCAGCAGTAAGGACGAAAATCAGCCCCAGCATTTT. Amino acids: CASSKDENQPQHF. The chain has TRBV6-5 and TRBJ1-5; no firm D call. Per germline, CDR1 MNHEY and CDR2 SVGAGI. The CDR3 is 13 residues long. V was pared by 5 bases and J by 4 bases, with 9 bases between.

The chain employs TRBV5-5 and TRBJ1-1; D not certain. The CDR3 totals 13 residues. V lost 0 bases and J 7 bases, leaving 10 bases between the germline ends. Germline V gives CDR1 SGHKS, CDR2 YYEKEE (reference sequence). CDR3 region: CASSLGLVYEAFF. Here the CDR3 DNA reads TGTGCCAGCAGCTTGGGGTTAGTCTATGAAGCTTTCTTT.

The chain carries TRBV7-9 and TRBJ1-3; D remains unclear. The germline V gene encodes CDR1 SEHNR and CDR2 FQNEAQ (reference sequence). V was trimmed by 3 bases and J by 0 bases, leaving 6 bases between them. CDR3 length: 14 residues. The CDR3 is CASSLGTSGNTIYF. In DNA, the CDR3 is TGTGCCAGCAGCTTGGGAACCTCTGGAAACACCATATATTTT.

The chain is built from TRBV28 and TRBJ2-7; TRBD1 might be the D (5 bases). Trimming stripped 3 bases from V and 5 bases from J, with 11 bases between. The CDR3 loop spans 13 amino acids. Germline V gene data show CDR1 as MDHEN and CDR2 as SYDVKM. In DNA, the CDR3 is TGTGCCAGCAGTTTTCAGGGTCCCAACGAGCAGTACTTC. It codes for CASSFQGPNEQYF. Full variable domain (missing parts from reference TRBV28 and TRBJ2-7): DVKVTQSSRYLVKRTGEKVFLECVQDMDHENMFWYRQDPGLGLRLIYFSYDVKMKEKGDIPEGYSVSREKKERFSLILESASTNQTSMYLCASSFQGPNEQYFGPGTRLTVT.

The rearrangement links TRBV18 to TRBJ1-2; no reliable D call. The CDR3 loop spans 14 amino acids. Per germline, CDR1 KGHSH and CDR2 LQKENI. Trimming cost V 0 bases and J 8 bases, with 13 bases left between them. In DNA form, the CDR3 reads TGTGCCAGCTCACCACCGTGGGATTTCGACGGCTACACCTTC. The encoded protein is CASSPPWDFDGYTF.

This clone was detected a few times. The V call is TRBV5-1, the J call TRBJ1-4, with D hard to call. CDR3 length: 15 amino acids. Germline values: CDR1 SGHRS, CDR2 YFSETQ. Trimming cost V 2 bases and J 5 bases, with 13 bases left between them. The CDR3 is CASSFTGYENEKLFF. As DNA, the CDR3 is TGCGCCAGCAGCTTTACGGGATATGAGAATGAAAAACTGTTTTTT.

The V gene is TRBV30, the J gene TRBJ1-1, with TRBD1 as a possible D gene (5 bases). Per the germline V gene, CDR1 is GTSNPN and CDR2 is SVGIG (reference sequence). Trimming removed 0 bases at V and 6 bases at J, with 14 bases between. The CDR3 contains 14 residues. In DNA form, the CDR3 reads TGTGCCTGGAGTGTACGGGGCGGCCGCGCTGAAGCTTTCTTT. This gives the protein CAWSVRGGRAEAFF.

The V gene is TRBV30, the J gene TRBJ1-5; D uncertain. The germline V gene encodes CDR1 GTSNPN and CDR2 SVGIG (reference sequence). This CDR3 contains 13 residues. Trimming stripped 0 bases from V and 4 bases from J, with 7 bases between. CDR3 nucleotide sequence: TGTGCCTGGAGTGTACGTGAAAATCAGCCCCAGCATTTT. It encodes CAWSVRENQPQHF.

A single count supports this clone. CDR3: CAWSTKTGGFGETQYF. The CDR3 DNA follows: TGTGCCTGGAGTACGAAGACAGGGGGCTTCGGAGAGACCCAGTACTTC. The chain couples TRBV30 to TRBJ2-5; 10 bases are shared with TRBD1. This CDR3 is built from 16 residues. J gave up 4 bases and V 2 bases, and 10 bases lay outside the gene matches. CDR1 is GTSNPN and CDR2 is SVGIG in the germline V gene (reference sequence).

Details on this clone: The junction departs from the called germline gene at one end, perhaps through a read error. This chain links TRBV7-7 with TRBJ2-3; possible D gene TRBD1, 7 bases. CDR3 size: 14 residues. Germline-derived CDR1 and CDR2 are SSHAT and FNYEAQ (reference sequence). The CDR3 protein is CASSLRRGADTQYF. In DNA form, the CDR3 reads TGTGCTAGCAGCTTACGCAGGGGGGCAGATACGCAGTATTTT.

The chain is built from TRBV6-1 and TRBJ1-1; D perhaps matches TRBD1 (5 bases). This CDR3 spans 14 amino acids. The germline CDR1 and CDR2 sequences are MNHNS and SASEGT. V lost 6 bases, J lost 0 bases, and 11 bases lay in between. CDR3 bases: TGTGCCAGCAGGATCACGGGACTGAACACTGAAGCTTTCTTT. Its translation is CASRITGLNTEAFF.

The chain combines TRBV5-1 with TRBJ2-7; TRBD1 is a possible D gene (7 bases). The length of the CDR3 is 14 residues. CDR1 and CDR2 (germline): SGHRS, YFSETQ. The ends were cut back, 5 bases at V and 3 bases at J, with 15 bases in the middle. Here the CDR3 reads CASSKVQGGYEQYF. The DNA of the CDR3 is TGCGCCAGCAGTAAAGTCCAGGGGGGCTACGAGCAGTACTTC. Full variable domain (rest looked up from reference TRBV5-1 and TRBJ2-7): KAGVTQTPRYLIKTRGQQVTLSCSPISGHRSVSWYQQTPGQGLQFLFEYFSETQRNKGNFPGRFSGRQFSNSRSEMNVSTLELGDSALYLCASSKVQGGYEQYFGPGTRLTVT.

The V and J genes are TRBV6-5 and TRBJ1-6, with unresolved D. CDR3 length equals 13 residues. Germline-derived CDR1 and CDR2 are MNHEY and SVGAGI. The V end lost 2 bases, the J end lost 5 bases, and 4 bases lay between the germline ends. The CDR3 DNA reads as TGTGCCAGCAGTTACGACCATAATTCACCCCTCCACTTT. Encoded protein: CASSYDHNSPLHF.

The rearrangement joins TRBV6-1 to TRBJ2-1, with 10 bases identical to TRBD2. V shed 6 bases, J shed 9 bases, and the junction held 11 bases outside the gene matches. The CDR3 has 15 amino acids. Germline V gene sequence: CDR1 MNHNS, CDR2 SASEGT. CDR3 region: CASREPAGGGSEQFF. In DNA, the CDR3 is TGTGCCAGCAGAGAACCAGCGGGAGGGGGGAGTGAGCAGTTCTTC.

This clone was recorded a few times. This chain uses TRBV7-9 with TRBJ1-2; 8 bases are shared with TRBD1. The germline gives CDR1 SEHNR, CDR2 FQNEAQ (reference sequence). This CDR3 has 13 residues. With 4 bases clipped from V and 8 bases from J, the junction kept 6 bases outside the gene matches. The CDR3 region has the DNA TGTGCCAGCAGCTGGACAGGGCCGGAAGGCTACACCTTC. Its translation: CASSWTGPEGYTF.

The chain couples TRBV5-1 to TRBJ2-2, with 13 bases matching TRBD2. V trimming: 7 bases; J trimming: 3 bases; junction bases outside the gene matches: 12. The CDR3 length is 18 residues. Germline CDR1 is SGHRS and CDR2 is YFSETQ. The CDR3 region is CASRARTSGRGDTGELFF. The CDR3 nucleotides read TGCGCCAGCCGAGCGAGGACTAGCGGGAGAGGGGACACCGGGGAGCTGTTTTTT.

The V and J genes are TRBV6-5 and TRBJ2-1; D not certain. Trimming pared 4 bases from V and 5 bases from J, leaving 9 bases between. Germline assignment: CDR1 MNHEY and CDR2 SVGAGI. This CDR3 is built from 13 residues. In nucleotides, the CDR3 is TGTGCCAGCAGTTCTCACTATAACAATGAGCAGTTCTTC. Protein sequence: CASSSHYNNEQFF.

For the CDR3, the DNA is TGCGCCAGCAGCCAAGATTGGGGGGGGCAGGGTGGCTACACCTTC. The encoded protein is CASSQDWGGQGGYTF. The chain is built from TRBV4-1 and TRBJ1-2; a weak D match, TRBD1 (6 bases). Germline V gene sequence: CDR1 MGHRA, CDR2 YSYEKL. Trimming removed 0 bases at V and 7 bases at J, with 15 bases between. The CDR3 contains 15 residues.